These 27 T cell receptor beta chains originate from one sample sequenced in a study of human T cells and chemical hapten exposure. MiXCR, run by TCRdb on the RACE reads, gives a single entry per CDR3 protein. Of approximately 110,000 distinct CDR3 sequences in the sample, about a tenth are singletons; the top ten hold around 3%. As to time point: patch test 2, 6 weeks after DPC sensitization. The treatment denotes: therapeutic diphenylcyclopropenone sensitization with weekly scalp DPC. The sequences come from whole blood, collected in connection with sensitization to the hapten diphenylcyclopropenone (DPC). These receptors all stem from a woman between 40 and 55 years old with alopecia areata. Some clones in this sample may be carry-over from other donors' samples.

This clonotype was detected ten times or more. The chain combines TRBV6-5 with TRBJ2-2; no firm D call. CDR3 length: 14 amino acids. CDR1 is MNHEY and CDR2 is SVGAGI in the germline V gene. Trimming cost V 6 bases and J 4 bases, with 12 bases left between them. DNA for the CDR3: TGTGCCAGCAGATCCACGTCGACCACCGGGGAGCTGTTTTTT. This gives the protein CASRSTSTTGELFF.

The J gene is TRBJ1-1, the V gene TRBV2; 8 bases map to TRBD1. This CDR3 is 15 amino acids long. Germline values: CDR1 SNHLY, CDR2 FYNNEI. V dropped 5 bases and J dropped 2; count of bases not matched to a gene: 7. Here the CDR3 DNA reads TGTGCCAGCAGTCCTAGGACAGGGTCAAACACTGAAGCTTTCTTT. Translating gives CASSPRTGSNTEAFF. Variable domain in full (rest from reference TRBV2 and TRBJ1-1): EPEVTQTPSHQVTQMGQEVILRCVPISNHLYFYWYRQILGQKVEFLVSFYNNEISEKSEIFDDQFSVERPDGSNFTLKIRSTKLEDSAMYFCASSPRTGSNTEAFFGQGTRLTVV.

This clonotype was found a few times. The rearrangement uses TRBV21-1 and TRBJ1-5; TRBD1 is the table's D call, not checked against the DNA. TRBV21-1 has pseudogene status. The CDR3 spans 16 residues. CDR3 DNA: TGTGCCAGCAGCCCGAAAGACAGGGGACGAGAGCAGCCCCAGCATTTT. Its translation: CASSPKDRGREQPQHF.

The rearrangement links TRBV2 to TRBJ2-5; TRBD1 agrees at 7 bases. Germline V CDR1 and CDR2: SNHLY, FYNNEI. The CDR3 is made up of 14 amino acids. Losses at the gene ends were 8 bases for V and 5 bases for J; bases not matched to a gene: 11. The CDR3 is CASWDRPSGETQYF. The CDR3 DNA reads TGTGCCAGCTGGGACAGACCCAGTGGGGAGACCCAGTACTTC.

Only a few counts were recorded for this clonotype. The rearrangement links TRBV5-4 to TRBJ1-2; D might be TRBD1 (5 bases). The CDR3 length is 15 residues. Trimming stripped 2 bases from V and 4 bases from J, with 15 bases between. Per germline, CDR1 SGHNT and CDR2 YYREEE (reference sequence). The CDR3 spells CASSFQRGQAYGYTF. CDR3 DNA: TGTGCCAGCAGCTTTCAAAGGGGCCAAGCCTATGGCTACACCTTC.

This clonotype has only a few counts. The V and J genes are TRBV28 and TRBJ1-4; possibly TRBD1 for D (5 bases). The germline V gene has CDR1 MDHEN and CDR2 SYDVKM. The CDR3 loop spans 15 amino acids. The V gene lost 3 bases and the J gene lost 4 bases, with 12 bases spanning the gap. CDR3 nucleotides: TGTGCCAGCAGTTTGGGCGGGGGGAATAATGAAAAACTGTTTTTT. Translation gives CASSLGGGNNEKLFF.

The CDR3 protein is CASRTLAGTGANVLTF. The CDR3 nucleotides are TGTGCCAGCAGAACCCTAGCTGGGACCGGGGCCAACGTCCTGACTTTC. The rearrangement links TRBV27 to TRBJ2-6, with D perhaps TRBD1 or TRBD2 (5 bases each). Trimming took off 6 bases at V and 4 bases at J, with 16 bases between the two ends. The CDR3 sequence is 16 residues long. Germline values: CDR1 MNHEY, CDR2 SMNVEV (reference sequence).

A few counts support this clonotype. The chain links TRBV6-2 or TRBV6-3 to TRBJ2-1, with D possibly matching TRBD2 (6 bases). This CDR3 comprises 16 residues. Germline V CDR1 and CDR2: MNHEY, SVGEGT. V lost 2 bases and J 0 bases, leaving 11 bases between the germline ends. The CDR3 sequence: CASSYRRGGSYNEQFF. CDR3 DNA sequence: TGTGCCAGCAGTTACCGGCGGGGAGGCTCCTACAATGAGCAGTTCTTC.

The table lists this clonotype with a few counts. This chain joins TRBV12-3 or TRBV12-4 and TRBJ2-2, with D possibly called TRBD1 or TRBD2 (5 bases each). This CDR3 spans 14 amino acids. Trimming took 3 bases from V and 10 from J, leaving 15 bases between them. The CDR3 here is CASSFLGGSEELFF. The CDR3 DNA sequence: TGTGCCAGCAGTTTCCTTGGGGGATCGGAGGAGCTGTTTTTT.

The chain employs TRBV11-3 and TRBJ2-1; possibly TRBD2 for D (5 bases). The ends were cut back, 5 bases at V and 8 bases at J, with 13 bases in the middle. The CDR3 is 13 residues long. CDR1 is SGHNT, CDR2 YENEEA, per germline. CDR3 loop: CASSPGLNDEQFF. The CDR3, as DNA: TGTGCCAGCAGCCCAGGACTGAACGATGAGCAGTTCTTC.

The CDR3, as DNA: TGCGCCAGCAGCGCAGGAATGAACACTGAAGCTTTCTTT. Its translation is CASSAGMNTEAFF. The rearrangement uses TRBV4-3 and TRBJ1-1; no clear D gene. V was clipped by 5 bases and J by 0 bases, with 7 bases between them. This CDR3 contains 13 residues. Germline V CDR1 and CDR2: LGHNA, YSLEER.

This clonotype was recorded at least ten times. The chain recombines TRBV5-1 with TRBJ1-1; D unclear. V lost 0 bases and J 6 bases, leaving 9 bases between the germline ends. The CDR3 consists of 13 residues. CDR1 and CDR2 (germline): SGHRS, YFSETQ. The CDR3 DNA sequence: TGCGCCAGCAGCTTGGGGAGCGGCGCTGAAGCTTTCTTT. Translation: CASSLGSGAEAFF.

This clonotype showed up just a few times. The gene calls are TRBV20-1 and TRBJ2-3, with 8 positions matching TRBD2. J lost 3 bases, V lost 7 bases, and 9 bases had no gene match. There are 14 residues in the CDR3. CDR1 and CDR2 from the germline V gene are DFQATT and SNEGSKA (reference sequence). The CDR3 DNA follows: TGCAGTGTAGCACCGGGGGGGCTTACAGATACGCAGTATTTT. Protein product: CSVAPGGLTDTQYF.

This clonotype occurred many times. The genes are TRBV28 and TRBJ1-2; D gene unclear. Germline-derived CDR1 and CDR2 are MDHEN and SYDVKM. The CDR3 totals 13 residues. Between the trimmed V and J ends, which lost 3 bases and 4 bases, there was a span of 9 bases. The CDR3 protein is CASSFRPSYGYTF. CDR3 sequence (DNA): TGTGCCAGCAGTTTTCGCCCGAGCTATGGCTACACCTTC.

The table lists this clonotype with a few counts. J is TRBJ1-2 and V is TRBV12-3 or TRBV12-4, with D tentatively TRBD1 (6 bases). The CDR3 loop spans 13 amino acids. The V and J ends lost 3 bases and 4 bases respectively, with 9 bases between them. The CDR3 here is CASSFQGTYGYTF. The CDR3, as DNA: TGTGCCAGCAGTTTTCAGGGGACCTATGGCTACACCTTC.

This chain joins TRBV29-1 and TRBJ2-5, with TRBD2 as a possible D gene (6 bases). Germline loops: CDR1 SQVTM, CDR2 ANQGSEA. The CDR3 has 13 amino acids. V was cut by 7 bases and J by 0 bases, with 12 bases left in between. CDR3 residues: CSAYRGYQETQYF. For the CDR3, the DNA is TGCAGCGCCTACCGGGGGTACCAAGAGACCCAGTACTTC.

This clonotype was seen many times. This chain links TRBV2 with TRBJ2-1; either TRBD1 or TRBD2 may fit D (5 bases each). V was pared by 6 bases and J by 0 bases, with 18 bases between. CDR1 SNHLY and CDR2 FYNNEI come from the germline V gene. The CDR3 covers 17 residues. CDR3 sequence (DNA): TGTGCCAGCAGCCAACCGGGGCTAGCCCGCTCCTACAATGAGCAGTTCTTC. Protein sequence: CASSQPGLARSYNEQFF.

The V call is TRBV15, the J call TRBJ2-3, with no clear D. With 4 bases removed from V and 2 bases from J, the gap between germline ends came to 7 bases. In germline, CDR1 is LNHNV, CDR2 YYDKDF (reference sequence). The CDR3 has 13 amino acids. The DNA of the CDR3 is TGTGCCACCAGCACCCCCTTCACAGATACGCAGTATTTT. It yields the protein CATSTPFTDTQYF.

The V call is TRBV12-3 or TRBV12-4, the J call TRBJ2-1; 12 bases match TRBD1. The V segment lost 2 bases and the J segment 5 bases; nucleotides outside the gene matches: 7. The CDR3 length is 17 residues. CDR3 loop: CASSLSWDRGRNNEQFF. Here the CDR3 DNA reads TGTGCCAGCAGTTTAAGTTGGGACAGGGGGCGAAACAATGAGCAGTTCTTC.

This clonotype has only a few counts. The V and J genes are TRBV12-3 or TRBV12-4 and TRBJ1-1; 10 nucleotides agree with TRBD1. This CDR3 has 13 amino acids. Trimming removed 4 bases from V and 6 bases from J; junction bases left unmatched: 2. Here the CDR3 reads CASSWTGGAEAFF. CDR3 sequence (DNA): TGTGCCAGCAGTTGGACAGGGGGGGCTGAAGCTTTCTTT.

This clonotype was counted at least ten times. The chain combines TRBV7-3 with TRBJ1-6; D remains ambiguous. This CDR3 contains 12 residues. Deletions cut 7 bases from V and 9 bases from J, with 10 bases between. CDR1 and CDR2 from the germline V gene are SGHTA and FQGTGA. In DNA form, the CDR3 reads TGTGCCAGCATCCCTTCGGGTTCACCCCTCCACTTT. Translating it yields CASIPSGSPLHF.

This clonotype has just a few counts. The V and J genes are TRBV28 and TRBJ2-3, with 12 nucleotides matching TRBD2. CDR1 MDHEN and CDR2 SYDVKM come from the germline V gene. This CDR3 is built from 17 residues. Losses at the gene ends were 2 bases for V and 4 bases for J; bases not matched to a gene: 7. The CDR3 sequence is CASSLPLAGGLADTQYF. In DNA, the CDR3 is TGTGCCAGCAGTTTACCTCTAGCGGGGGGGCTGGCAGATACGCAGTATTTT.

This clonotype was counted ten times or more. The V call is TRBV20-1, the J call TRBJ1-2; no clear D gene. CDR1 and CDR2 (germline): DFQATT, SNEGSKA (reference sequence). The CDR3 is 12 amino acids. V was cut by 3 bases and J by 4 bases, with 9 bases left in between. This chain's CDR3 is CSARAFPYGYTF. For the CDR3, the DNA is TGCAGTGCTAGGGCATTCCCCTATGGCTACACCTTC.

This clonotype was counted at least ten times. The chain is built from TRBV2 and TRBJ1-6; D remains ambiguous. Germline V gives CDR1 SNHLY, CDR2 FYNNEI. The CDR3 extends over 10 amino acids. The V end lost 8 bases, the J end lost 13 bases, and 9 bases lay between the germline ends. The CDR3 spells CASRLKPLHF. The CDR3 DNA reads TGTGCCAGCCGCTTAAAGCCCCTCCACTTT.

This clonotype was picked up many times. The chain recombines TRBV7-6 with TRBJ1-4; TRBD1 might be the D (6 bases). There are 14 residues in the CDR3. V was trimmed by 2 bases and J by 8 bases, leaving 12 bases between them. The germline V gene has CDR1 SGHVS and CDR2 FNYEAQ. CDR3 amino acids: CASSLTGKSEKLFF. CDR3 sequence (DNA): TGTGCCAGCAGCTTAACAGGGAAGTCGGAAAAACTGTTTTTT.

V is TRBV5-1 and J is TRBJ2-3, with 10 positions matching TRBD1. The CDR3 is made up of 18 amino acids. The germline V gene encodes CDR1 SGHRS and CDR2 YFSETQ. The trim removed 4 bases at V and 0 bases at J, leaving 11 bases unmatched. The CDR3 coding sequence is TGCGCCAGCAGCCAGGCAACCGGGACAGGGGCTAGCACAGATACGCAGTATTTT. Translated: CASSQATGTGASTDTQYF.

This clonotype has a handful of counts. This chain uses TRBV27 with TRBJ2-5; the D is unclear. The germline CDR1 and CDR2 sequences are MNHEY and SMNVEV (reference sequence). V lost 4 bases to trimming and J lost 5 bases, with 20 bases between them. This CDR3 contains 16 residues. CDR3 coding DNA: TGTGCCAGCAGTTCCGGCACCCAAAGGGCTCGGGAGACCCAGTACTTC. This gives the protein CASSSGTQRARETQYF.